The 5 T cell receptor beta chains reported below all come from one sample, sequenced in a study of shared clonotypes between healthy human individuals. The method was immunoSEQ multiplex PCR; TCRdb's version includes in-frame clones alone and lacks a portion of them. Of millions of clones listed, 85% to 95% are singletons. The sample was naive CD4+ T cells sorted from blood. The subset was: CD45RA+ positively selected. These receptors were obtained from a young man in good health.

The chain combines TRBV7-9 with TRBJ2-5; TRBD1 matches at 11 bases. After removal of 8 bases from V and 4 bases from J, the junction contained 0 bases not matched to a gene. Germline CDR1 SEHNR, CDR2 FQNEAQ (reference sequence). The CDR3 is made up of 12 amino acids. CDR3 sequence (DNA): TGTGCCAGCGGGACAGGGGGAGAGACCCAGTACTTC. Translating it yields CASGTGGETQYF.

The rearrangement joins TRBV30 to TRBJ2-1; 9 nucleotides line up with TRBD2. The germline V gene encodes CDR1 GTSNPN and CDR2 SVGIG (reference sequence). The CDR3 totals 13 residues. V lost 5 bases to trimming and J lost 3 bases; unmatched junction nucleotides: 2. The CDR3 here is CAWAGGNYNEQFF. DNA for the CDR3: TGTGCCTGGGCGGGGGGGAACTACAATGAGCAGTTCTTC.

The chain has TRBV7-9 and TRBJ2-2, with 7 nucleotides matching TRBD1. This CDR3 comprises 15 residues. Looked up from germline, CDR1 is SEHNR and CDR2 is FQNEAQ (reference sequence). V gave up 3 bases and J gave up 3 bases; unmatched junction bases: 4. Here the CDR3 DNA reads TGTGCCAGCAGCTTTTACAGGGGTGACACCGGGGAGCTGTTTTTT. It codes for CASSFYRGDTGELFF. Drawing the rest from reference TRBV7-9 and TRBJ2-2, the complete variable domain is DTGVSQNPRHKITKRGQNVTFRCDPISEHNRLYWYRQTLGQGPEFLTYFQNEAQLEKSRLLSDRFSAERPKGSFSTLEIQRTEQGDSAMYLCASSFYRGDTGELFFGEGSRLTVL.

This chain links TRBV14 with TRBJ1-4; D ambiguous. CDR3 size: 15 residues. V lost 4 bases to trimming and J lost 0 bases, with 9 bases between them. The germline V gene encodes CDR1 SGHDN and CDR2 FVKESK. The CDR3 region has the DNA TGTGCCAGCAGCCTCCTCGGGGCAACTAATGAAAAACTGTTTTTT. It yields the protein CASSLLGATNEKLFF.

The chain uses TRBV5-1 and TRBJ2-1; D is uncertain. V was pared by 0 bases and J by 0 bases, with 10 bases between. The germline V gene has CDR1 SGHRS and CDR2 YFSETQ. The length of the CDR3 is 16 residues. The CDR3 loop reads CASSLGPSSSYNEQFF. CDR3 bases: TGCGCCAGCAGCTTGGGACCGTCGAGCTCCTACAATGAGCAGTTCTTC.